This T cell receptor beta chain was sequenced during a study of OX40 agonist ivuxolimab in advanced cancers. Across the study: Eligibility rules accepted prior anti-PD-1, anti-PD-L1 or anti-CTLA-4 therapy, and 30% to 40% had some. Study-wide findings and caveats: More expanded clones were seen, on average, in CD8+ T cells than in CD4+.

Germline V CDR1 and CDR2: SGHRS, YFSETQ. The CDR3 length is 15 residues. Between the trimmed V and J ends, which lost 4 bases and 0 bases, there was a span of 10 bases. With respect to this clone: Its specificity is unknown.

TCRdb's copy holds only in-frame clones and misses some; the assay was immunoSEQ multiplex PCR. The profile shows approximately 99,000 clones, approximately 94% of them singletons. This TCR was sampled from an adult with an advanced solid tumor such as melanoma, head and neck, liver or kidney cancer. The sample in question was CD4+ or CD8+ T cells sorted from blood, obtained in a trial of the OX40 agonist ivuxolimab. V gene TRBV5-1 combines with J gene TRBJ2-2; tentatively, D is TRBD1 (5 bases). The CDR3 nucleotides are TGCGCCAGCAGCACAGGATATTCGAACACCGGGGAGCTGTTTTTT. This encodes CASSTGYSNTGELFF. Combining the CDR3 with reference TRBV5-1 and TRBJ2-2 gives the whole variable domain KAGVTQTPRYLIKTRGQQVTLSCSPISGHRSVSWYQQTPGQGLQFLFEYFSETQRNKGNFPGRFSGRQFSNSRSEMNVSTLELGDSALYLCASSTGYSNTGELFFGEGSRLTVL.